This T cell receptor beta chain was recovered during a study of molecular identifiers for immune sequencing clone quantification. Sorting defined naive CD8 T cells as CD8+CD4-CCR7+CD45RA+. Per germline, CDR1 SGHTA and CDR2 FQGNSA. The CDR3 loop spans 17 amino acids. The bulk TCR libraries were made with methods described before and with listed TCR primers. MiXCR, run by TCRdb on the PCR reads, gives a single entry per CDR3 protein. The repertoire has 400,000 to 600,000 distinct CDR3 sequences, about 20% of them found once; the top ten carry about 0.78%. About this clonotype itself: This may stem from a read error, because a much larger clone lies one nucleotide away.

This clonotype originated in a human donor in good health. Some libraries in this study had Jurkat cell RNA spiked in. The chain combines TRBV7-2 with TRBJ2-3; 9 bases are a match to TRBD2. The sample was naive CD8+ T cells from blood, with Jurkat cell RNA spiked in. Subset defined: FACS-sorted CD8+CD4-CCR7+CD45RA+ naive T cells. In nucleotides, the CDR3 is TGTGCCAGCAGCTTAGCTACTAGCGGGCTAAGCACAGATGCGCAGTATTTT. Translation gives CASSLATSGLSTDAQYF.